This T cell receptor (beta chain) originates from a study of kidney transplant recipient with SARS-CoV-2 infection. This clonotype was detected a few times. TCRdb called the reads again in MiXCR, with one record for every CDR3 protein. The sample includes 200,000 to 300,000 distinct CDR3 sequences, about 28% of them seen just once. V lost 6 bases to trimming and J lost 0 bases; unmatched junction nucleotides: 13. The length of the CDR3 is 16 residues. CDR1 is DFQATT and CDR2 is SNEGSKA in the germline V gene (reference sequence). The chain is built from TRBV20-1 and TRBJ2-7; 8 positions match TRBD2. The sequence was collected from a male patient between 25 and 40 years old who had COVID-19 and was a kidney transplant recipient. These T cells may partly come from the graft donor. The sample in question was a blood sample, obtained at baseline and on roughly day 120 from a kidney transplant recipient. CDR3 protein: CSAAFGRALISYEQYF. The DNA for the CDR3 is TGCAGTGCCGCTTTCGGGAGGGCTTTAATCTCCTACGAGCAGTACTTC.